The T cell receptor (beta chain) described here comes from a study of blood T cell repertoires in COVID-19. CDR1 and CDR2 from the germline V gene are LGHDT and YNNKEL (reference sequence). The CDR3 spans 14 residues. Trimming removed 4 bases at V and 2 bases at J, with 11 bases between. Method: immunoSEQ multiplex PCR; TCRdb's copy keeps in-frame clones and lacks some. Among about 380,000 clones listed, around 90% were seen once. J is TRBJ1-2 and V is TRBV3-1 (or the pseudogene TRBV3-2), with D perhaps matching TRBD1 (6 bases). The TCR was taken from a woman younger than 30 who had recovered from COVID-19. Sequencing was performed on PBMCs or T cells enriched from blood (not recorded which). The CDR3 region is CASSLRGGNYGYTF. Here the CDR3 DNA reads TGTGCCAGCAGCCTCAGGGGCGGGAACTATGGCTACACCTTC.